This T cell receptor beta chain was observed in a study of beta chain features in type 1 diabetes. The authors reverse transcribed all of the isolated RNA, so sequencing captured expressed TCRB transcripts. The table came from immunoSEQ multiplex PCR; TCRdb's copy has only in-frame clones and leaves some out. The sample shows roughly 140,000 clones, about 7.1% of them seen only once. CDR1 is SGHRS and CDR2 is YFSETQ in the germline V gene. This CDR3 has 14 residues. Trimming took 1 base from V and 2 from J, leaving 10 bases between them. Remarks on this clone: Its antigen is as yet unknown.

Averaging roughly 110 mL, one heparinised blood draw was given by each donor. CD4+ naive, central memory, regulatory and stem cell-like memory subsets were isolated by sorting on CD45RO/CCR7/CD25/CD127/CD95/CD27. Regarding the study as a whole: Over-representation of high TCR-expressing cells was a possible consequence of cDNA sequencing. TCRB repertoires of naive, central memory and Treg cells appeared more similar among patients than among healthy donors.

The specimen was central memory CD4+ T cells from blood. This sequence joins TRBV5-1 and TRBJ2-7, with D maybe TRBD1 (6 bases). The sequence was obtained from a woman aged 25 to 45 in good health. DNA for the CDR3: TGCGCCAGCAGCTTGTCCCAGGGGACCTACGAGCAGTACTTC. Amino acids: CASSLSQGTYEQYF.